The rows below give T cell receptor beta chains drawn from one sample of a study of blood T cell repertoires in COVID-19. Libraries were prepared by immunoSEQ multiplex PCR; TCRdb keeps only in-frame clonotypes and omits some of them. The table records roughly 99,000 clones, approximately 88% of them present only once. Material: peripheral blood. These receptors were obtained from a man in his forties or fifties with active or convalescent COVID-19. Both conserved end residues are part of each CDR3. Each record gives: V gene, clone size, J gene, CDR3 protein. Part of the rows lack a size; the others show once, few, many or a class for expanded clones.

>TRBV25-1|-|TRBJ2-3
CASSEGLAGGTDTQYF
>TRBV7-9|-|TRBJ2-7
CASTQTSAPYEQYF
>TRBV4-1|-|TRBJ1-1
CASSQVDRDLGGSF
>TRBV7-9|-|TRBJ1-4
CASSLPTGVNEKLFF
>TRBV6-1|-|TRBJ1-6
CASSEWGRTEAHF
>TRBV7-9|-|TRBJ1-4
CASSLGSINEKLFF
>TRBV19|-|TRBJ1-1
CASSPRLAPGHQNTEAFF
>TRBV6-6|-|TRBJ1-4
CASRSQGAGEKLFF
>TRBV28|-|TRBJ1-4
CASSPPAGGREKLFF
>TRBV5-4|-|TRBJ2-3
CASSLAVGQGLATQYF
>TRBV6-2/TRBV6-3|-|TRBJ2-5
CASSYGAGAGQETQYF
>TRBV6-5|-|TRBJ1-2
CASSYEQGAKNGYTF
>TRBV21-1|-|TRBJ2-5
CASSKGTEGDRVVETQYF
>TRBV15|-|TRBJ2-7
CATSGYRGGEQYF
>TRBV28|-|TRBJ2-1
CASSFPPGTGGRRSYNEQFF
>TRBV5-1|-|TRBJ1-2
CASSLFDRGNYGYTF
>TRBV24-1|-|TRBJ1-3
CATSDSPLGYGNTIYF
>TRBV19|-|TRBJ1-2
CASSARRGGGYTF
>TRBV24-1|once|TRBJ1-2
CATRDRGYGYTF
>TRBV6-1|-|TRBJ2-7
CASSEAAGTYEQYF
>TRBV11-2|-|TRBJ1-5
CASSWTDNQPQHF
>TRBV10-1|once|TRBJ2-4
CASSPYGRDRESIQYF
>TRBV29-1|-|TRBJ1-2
CSVAGQANALQGGYTF
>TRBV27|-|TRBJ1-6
CASSFRTGTNSPLHF
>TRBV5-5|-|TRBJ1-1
CASSNGLLNTEAFF
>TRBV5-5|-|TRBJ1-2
CASSLLGQELYGYTF
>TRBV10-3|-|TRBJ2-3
CAISESGGTGATDTQYF
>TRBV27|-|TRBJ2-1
CASSSLSGSWYNEQFF
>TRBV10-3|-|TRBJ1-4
CAINEGAGEKLFF
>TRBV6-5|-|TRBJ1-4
CASSYRGRGEKLFF
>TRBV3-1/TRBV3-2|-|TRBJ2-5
CASSLSGTSRETQYF
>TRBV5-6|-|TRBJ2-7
CASSLRLAGGAYEQYF
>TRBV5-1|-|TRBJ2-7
CASSGGSSYEQYF
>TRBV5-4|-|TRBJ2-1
CASSLGLGGSGYNEQFF
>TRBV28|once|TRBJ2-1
CASSLGGGSEQFF
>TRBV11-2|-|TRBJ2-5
CASSFTRETQYF
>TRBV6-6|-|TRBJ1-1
CASSPEGATQPAFF
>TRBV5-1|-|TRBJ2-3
CASSPTSGEGDTQYF
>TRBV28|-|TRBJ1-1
CATHSGILTEAFF
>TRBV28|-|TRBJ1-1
CASIENTEAFF
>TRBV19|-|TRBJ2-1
CASSMPQGGEQFF
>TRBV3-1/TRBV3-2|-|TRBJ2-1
CASSQLAGHNEQFF
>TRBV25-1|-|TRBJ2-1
CASSRDSGHEQFF
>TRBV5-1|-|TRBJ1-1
CASSSDLSRGNTEAFF
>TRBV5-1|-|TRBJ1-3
CASSSEGASGNTIYF
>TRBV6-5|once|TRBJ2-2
CASGENRDTGELFF
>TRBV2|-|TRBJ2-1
CASSEASRNTEQFF
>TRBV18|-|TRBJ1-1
CASSPEVWSTEAFF
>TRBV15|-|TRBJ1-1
CATSRGGGYTEAFF
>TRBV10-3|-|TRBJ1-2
CATKGGEGYGYTF
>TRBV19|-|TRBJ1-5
CASSIEGPPQPQHF
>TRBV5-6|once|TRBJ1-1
CASSPWAGGYEAFF
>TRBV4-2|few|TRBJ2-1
CASSQAQGGDDEQFF